One and the same sample provided the 14 T cell receptor beta chains below, sequenced in a study of early T cells in non-severe SARS-CoV-2 infection. TCRdb re-derived calls from the 5' RACE reads in MiXCR, one entry per CDR3 protein. The repertoire has nearly 90,000 distinct CDR3 sequences, 13% to 15% of them found once; the top ten carry 6% to 7.5%. Sequences were obtained from whole blood. Source of these receptors: an adult who was a healthcare worker with PCR-confirmed SARS-CoV-2 infection or an uninfected control (not recorded which).

This clonotype appeared many times. The V and J genes are TRBV12-3 or TRBV12-4 and TRBJ2-1; TRBD1 might be the D (6 bases). The CDR3 runs to 15 residues. The germline V and J ends were trimmed by 3 bases and 4 bases, with 13 bases remaining between them. CDR3 residues: CASSFLGRGYNEQFF. The CDR3 DNA is TGTGCCAGCAGTTTCTTGGGCAGGGGTTACAATGAGCAGTTCTTC.

The genes are TRBV29-1 and TRBJ1-1; no clear D gene. The CDR3 has 14 amino acids. Deletions cut 6 bases from V and 0 bases from J, with 14 bases between. Germline assignment: CDR1 SQVTM and CDR2 ANQGSEA. The CDR3 nucleotides are TGCAGCGTCCGCCCAGCGAGTTTGAACACTGAAGCTTTCTTT. Its translation is CSVRPASLNTEAFF.

In its sample, this clonotype was seen a few times. The V and J genes are TRBV5-1 and TRBJ1-1, with a weak D call TRBD1 (5 bases). Germline lookup yields CDR1 SGHRS and CDR2 YFSETQ. V was trimmed by 3 bases and J by 1 base, leaving 16 bases between them. The CDR3 extends over 16 amino acids. In DNA, the CDR3 is TGCGCCAGCAGCTGGAGGGTAAGGGGCGCGAACACTGAAGCTTTCTTT. Its protein product is CASSWRVRGANTEAFF.

The chain joins TRBV9 to TRBJ1-1; D gene unclear. CDR1 is SGDLS and CDR2 is YYNGEE in the germline V gene. This CDR3 is 14 amino acids long. The germline V and J ends were trimmed by 4 bases and 4 bases, with 14 bases remaining between them. Here the CDR3 reads CASSRGVGRTEAFF. DNA of the CDR3: TGTGCCAGCAGCCGTGGTGTCGGTCGCACTGAAGCTTTCTTT.

This clonotype turned up a few times. The chain uses TRBV18 and TRBJ2-7; a possible D gene is TRBD1 (6 bases). CDR1 and CDR2 (germline): KGHSH, LQKENI. The CDR3 extends over 16 amino acids. The V and J ends lost 3 bases and 0 bases respectively, with 15 bases between them. The CDR3 DNA follows: TGTGCCAGCTCACCTCGAGGGGGATACTCCTCCTACGAGCAGTACTTC. Protein sequence: CASSPRGGYSSYEQYF.

This clonotype showed up just a few times. This chain uses TRBV30 with TRBJ2-7; D unresolved. CDR1 is GTSNPN, CDR2 SVGIG, per germline (reference sequence). The CDR3 runs to 12 residues. Deletions cut 3 bases from V and 2 bases from J, with 8 bases between. Here the CDR3 reads CAWSPGTYEQYF. CDR3 nucleotides: TGTGCCTGGAGCCCGGGCACCTACGAGCAGTACTTC.

There are a few counts of this clonotype. The DNA of the CDR3 is TGTGCCAGCAGTCAACAGGGCCCCGGGGAGCTGTTTTTT. Its protein is CASSQQGPGELFF. The chain employs TRBV28 and TRBJ2-2, with D possibly being TRBD1 (6 bases). This CDR3 is built from 13 residues. CDR1 MDHEN and CDR2 SYDVKM come from the germline V gene. Trimming cost V 5 bases and J 6 bases, with 10 bases left between them.

This clonotype has just a few counts. This sequence joins TRBV20-1 and TRBJ2-4; 7 nucleotides agree with TRBD1. Germline CDR1 DFQATT, CDR2 SNEGSKA (reference sequence). The J segment lost 1 base and the V segment lost 6 bases, leaving 6 bases of the junction unmatched. The CDR3 is made up of 14 amino acids. DNA of the CDR3: TGCAGTGCGAAGAGGGGGCCCGCCAAAAACATTCAGTACTTC. Translation gives CSAKRGPAKNIQYF.

This chain connects TRBV28 to TRBJ2-5, with 9 bases identical to TRBD1. The J segment lost 5 bases and the V segment lost 5 bases, leaving 9 bases of the junction unmatched. Per the germline V gene, CDR1 is MDHEN and CDR2 is SYDVKM. This CDR3 is built from 15 residues. This CDR3 reads CASSKQGAAVETQYF. The CDR3 coding sequence is TGTGCCAGCAGTAAACAGGGGGCCGCAGTGGAGACCCAGTACTTC.

This rearrangement joins TRBV7-9 to TRBJ1-4; D ambiguous. The V and J ends lost 5 bases and 6 bases respectively, with 19 bases between them. Germline-derived CDR1 and CDR2 are SEHNR and FQNEAQ (reference sequence). This CDR3 is 16 amino acids long. The CDR3 coding sequence is TGTGCCAGCAGCCCCTATGTAGGTGGCTTACATGAAAAACTGTTTTTT. This encodes CASSPYVGGLHEKLFF.

The sample holds a few counts of this clonotype. V is TRBV30 and J is TRBJ2-7; D is perhaps TRBD1 or TRBD2 (5 bases each). The CDR3 is 15 amino acids. Trimming shortened V by 1 base and J by 7 bases, and 20 bases separated the two germline ends. Germline V gene sequence: CDR1 GTSNPN, CDR2 SVGIG (reference sequence). The CDR3 loop reads CAWSGREGQGLEQYF. The DNA of the CDR3 is TGTGCCTGGAGTGGCCGAGAGGGGCAAGGACTGGAGCAGTACTTC.

In its sample, this clonotype was seen many times. The chain couples TRBV7-6 to TRBJ2-3, with a tentative D call TRBD1 (6 bases). Germline V CDR1 and CDR2: SGHVS, FNYEAQ. The CDR3 covers 17 residues. With 4 bases removed from V and 4 bases from J, the gap between germline ends came to 21 bases. CDR3 DNA: TGTGCCAGCAGCTCGTACTCCGGGACACGTATGCCAGATACGCAGTATTTT. This gives the protein CASSSYSGTRMPDTQYF.

This clonotype was seen only a few times. The rearrangement uses TRBV19 and TRBJ2-1, with D unresolved. The germline V gene has CDR1 LNHDA and CDR2 SQIVND (reference sequence). V lost 6 bases, J lost 7 bases, and 19 bases lay in between. This CDR3 is built from 15 residues. This CDR3 is CASSLRTHRLNEQFF. The CDR3 DNA sequence: TGTGCCAGTAGCCTCCGGACCCATCGATTGAATGAGCAGTTCTTC.

This clonotype was counted once. CDR3 in DNA: TGCAGCGTTGAAGAGTGGGGGACAGGACAAGAGACCCAGTACTTC. This gives the protein CSVEEWGTGQETQYF. This chain connects TRBV29-1 to TRBJ2-5, with 8 bases lining up with TRBD1. CDR3 length: 15 residues. Germline V gene lookup returns CDR1 SQVTM and CDR2 ANQGSEA. V lost 0 bases to trimming and J lost 2 bases; unmatched junction nucleotides: 5.